The 27 T cell receptor beta chains below all came from one sample that was sequenced in a study of Graves' ophthalmopathy and Graves' hyperthyroidism. RNA transcripts provided the template for amplifying TCR beta CDR3 regions. Following a first-round RT-PCR that used HTBI primers, a second-round multiplex PCR was carried out. One entry per CDR3 protein, called by TCRdb with MiXCR from the multiplex PCR reads. The sample holds 200,000 to 300,000 distinct CDR3 sequences, about 47% seen once. Sequencing used peripheral blood. The receptors shown here come from an adult man with Graves' ophthalmopathy.

V and J are TRBV19 and TRBJ1-5; D may be TRBD1 (5 bases). This CDR3 is 15 amino acids long. The V end was cut by 6 bases, the J end by 6 bases, with 18 bases between. Germline-derived CDR1 and CDR2 are LNHDA and SQIVND (reference sequence). The CDR3 region has the DNA TGTGCCAGTAGCCCAACGGGGCAGGCCCCTCAGCCCCAGCATTTT. The encoded protein is CASSPTGQAPQPQHF.

This chain uses TRBV4-2 with TRBJ2-7; D possibly corresponds to TRBD2 (6 bases). The CDR3 has 15 amino acids. From germline, CDR1 is LGHNA and CDR2 YNFKEQ. Between the trimmed V and J ends, which lost 5 bases and 3 bases, there was a span of 17 bases. CDR3 residues: CASSLGRSPLYEQYF. As DNA, the CDR3 is TGTGCCAGCAGCTTAGGGAGGAGTCCCCTCTACGAGCAGTACTTC.

The chain has TRBV29-1 and TRBJ1-1, with D possibly matching TRBD1 (6 bases). The V end was cut by 3 bases, the J end by 0 bases, with 8 bases between. Germline V CDR1 and CDR2: SQVTM, ANQGSEA. There are 13 residues in the CDR3. CDR3 residues: CSVEGQMNTEAFF. The CDR3 nucleotides are TGCAGCGTTGAGGGACAAATGAACACTGAAGCTTTCTTT.

The CDR3 nucleotides read TGTGCCAGCACTTTGGGAGGGGGCGCGGAGACCCAGTACTTC. Translating it yields CASTLGGGAETQYF. The rearrangement links TRBV7-8 to TRBJ2-5, with D perhaps TRBD1 or TRBD2 (7 bases each). Trimming stripped 7 bases from V and 5 bases from J, with 17 bases between. This CDR3 comprises 14 residues. Germline V lookup: CDR1 SGHVS, CDR2 FQNEAQ.

This chain joins TRBV15 and TRBJ1-2, with 7 nucleotides matching TRBD1. Germline lookup yields CDR1 LNHNV and CDR2 YYDKDF (reference sequence). This CDR3 is built from 14 residues. Germline trimming cut 4 bases from V and 4 bases from J; bases unmatched to any gene: 6. The DNA for the CDR3 is TGTGCCACCAGCAAAGACAGGGCGACCTATGGCTACACCTTC. This codes for CATSKDRATYGYTF.

V and J are TRBV7-8 and TRBJ2-5; 8 nucleotides agree with TRBD1. CDR1 and CDR2 from the germline V gene are SGHVS and FQNEAQ. This CDR3 has 13 amino acids. V gave up 6 bases and J gave up 5 bases; unmatched junction bases: 5. DNA for the CDR3: TGTGCCAGCAGAACGACAGGGGTCGAGACCCAGTACTTC. Encoded protein: CASRTTGVETQYF.

This rearrangement joins TRBV12-3 or TRBV12-4 to TRBJ2-7, with 11 bases aligning to TRBD2. With 6 bases clipped from V and 4 bases from J, the junction kept 8 bases outside the gene matches. The CDR3 totals 15 residues. Here the CDR3 reads CASSPPSGRSYEQYF. In nucleotides, the CDR3 is TGTGCCAGCAGCCCGCCTAGCGGGAGGTCGTACGAGCAGTACTTC.

The sample holds many counts of this clonotype. The chain links TRBV20-1 to TRBJ1-6; possibly TRBD1 for D (5 bases). V was cut by 6 bases and J by 7 bases, with 10 bases left in between. CDR1 is DFQATT, CDR2 SNEGSKA, per germline (reference sequence). This CDR3 has 12 residues. The CDR3 loop reads CSAPTANSPLHF. In nucleotides, the CDR3 is TGCAGTGCCCCGACAGCCAATTCACCCCTCCACTTT.

The J gene is TRBJ1-1, the V gene TRBV20-1; 9 bases align to TRBD1. V dropped 5 bases and J dropped 3; count of bases not matched to a gene: 10. Germline-derived CDR1 and CDR2 are DFQATT and SNEGSKA (reference sequence). The CDR3 is made up of 15 amino acids. The CDR3 sequence: CSAAGTGSADTEAFF. The CDR3 bases are TGCAGTGCTGCCGGGACAGGGTCTGCGGACACTGAAGCTTTCTTT.

The genes are TRBV12-3 or TRBV12-4 and TRBJ1-3; tentatively, D is TRBD1 (5 bases). The CDR3 runs 13 residues. With 6 bases removed from V and 3 bases from J, the gap between germline ends came to 9 bases. DNA of the CDR3: TGTGCCAGCAGGGGGGAGAATGGAAACACCATATATTTT. Translating it yields CASRGENGNTIYF.

This chain links TRBV12-3 or TRBV12-4 with TRBJ1-2; possibly TRBD1 for D (5 bases). This CDR3 region has 13 residues. V lost 3 bases and J lost 6, with 11 bases in between. The chain's CDR3 is CASSFRGSDGYTF. The CDR3 DNA reads as TGTGCCAGCAGTTTCCGGGGCTCGGATGGCTACACCTTC.

V and J are TRBV5-1 and TRBJ1-1, with TRBD1 matching 10 bases. The CDR3 covers 16 residues. The germline gives CDR1 SGHRS, CDR2 YFSETQ. The V segment lost 4 bases and the J segment 8 bases; nucleotides outside the gene matches: 14. The CDR3, as DNA: TGCGCCAGCAGCGAACGACAGGGGGCTCGGTATTCCGAAGCTTTCTTT. Amino acid sequence: CASSERQGARYSEAFF.

As regards this clonotype: A much larger clone lies one base from this, so it may be a read error. The rearrangement joins TRBV10-2 to TRBJ2-5; 9 bases agree with TRBD2. CDR1 WSHSY and CDR2 SAAADI come from the germline V gene. The CDR3 has 17 residues. The CDR3 nucleotides are TGTGCCATCAGTGACCCTATATCAGCGGGGGGCCAAGAGACCCAGTACTTC. Encoded protein: CAISDPISAGGQETQYF.

The chain employs TRBV25-1 and TRBJ2-7; maybe TRBD2 (6 bases). The CDR3 covers 14 residues. With 6 bases removed from V and 3 bases from J, the gap between germline ends came to 15 bases. The germline V gene has CDR1 MGHDK and CDR2 SYGVNS. The CDR3 reads CASSAGTANYEQYF. In nucleotides, the CDR3 is TGTGCCAGCAGCGCGGGGACGGCCAACTACGAGCAGTACTTC.

The chain uses TRBV13 and TRBJ1-2; 7 positions agree with TRBD1. The germline V gene encodes CDR1 PRHDT and CDR2 FYEKMQ (reference sequence). The junction had 3 bases not matched to a gene; V was cut back by 5 bases and J by 3 bases. The CDR3 contains 13 residues. The CDR3 sequence: CASSQDRDYGYTF. CDR3 bases: TGTGCCAGCAGCCAAGACAGGGACTATGGCTACACCTTC.

As regards this clonotype: A much larger clonotype is one base distant, so this may be a read error. The J gene is TRBJ1-6, the V gene TRBV29-1; perhaps TRBD1 as D (6 bases). The CDR3 consists of 13 residues. The V end lost 4 bases, the J end lost 9 bases, and 13 bases lay between the germline ends. CDR1 SQVTM and CDR2 ANQGSEA come from the germline V gene. DNA of the CDR3: TGCAGCGTTGGTCAGGGGCCTAGTTCACCCCTCCACTTT. It codes for CSVGQGPSSPLHF.

The rearrangement uses TRBV20-1 and TRBJ2-2; D remains unclear. This CDR3 contains 14 residues. Germline CDR1 and CDR2: DFQATT and SNEGSKA (reference sequence). Between the trimmed V and J ends, which lost 2 bases and 6 bases, there was a span of 13 bases. CDR3 residues: CSARSRSRAGELFF. The CDR3 coding sequence is TGCAGTGCTAGATCCCGATCACGCGCCGGGGAGCTGTTTTTT.

The chain has TRBV29-1 and TRBJ1-1; D ambiguous. Germline lookup yields CDR1 SQVTM and CDR2 ANQGSEA. The CDR3 is 15 amino acids. V lost 6 bases to trimming and J lost 0 bases, with 17 bases between them. The CDR3 is CSVPQGGFMNTEAFF. In DNA, the CDR3 is TGCAGCGTCCCCCAAGGCGGGTTCATGAACACTGAAGCTTTCTTT.

The chain recombines TRBV4-1 with TRBJ2-7; 11 bases match TRBD1. Trimming removed 4 bases from V and 3 bases from J; junction bases left unmatched: 5. CDR1 and CDR2 (germline): MGHRA, YSYEKL. This CDR3 has 15 amino acids. CDR3 DNA sequence: TGCGCCAGCAGCCGGGGAGGGACAGGGGGCTACGAGCAGTACTTC. It specifies CASSRGGTGGYEQYF.

The J gene is TRBJ2-2, the V gene TRBV2; D is ambiguous. Trimming shortened V by 4 bases and J by 0 bases, and 6 bases separated the two germline ends. The V gene's germline CDR1 is SNHLY and CDR2 FYNNEI. The CDR3 sequence is 14 residues long. The CDR3 DNA sequence: TGTGCCAGCAGTGCCTTACCGAACACCGGGGAGCTGTTTTTT. Translation: CASSALPNTGELFF.

This clonotype came up many times. CDR3 amino acids: CAISESGGANVLTF. As DNA, the CDR3 is TGTGCCATCAGTGAGTCCGGTGGGGCCAACGTCCTGACTTTC. The genes are TRBV10-3 and TRBJ2-6; D unresolved. V lost 0 bases to trimming and J lost 3 bases, with 3 bases between them. The CDR3 is 14 residues long. The germline gives CDR1 ENHRY, CDR2 SYGVKD.

This rearrangement joins TRBV14 to TRBJ1-2, with D perhaps matching TRBD1 (5 bases). V lost 0 bases and J 6 bases, leaving 5 bases between the germline ends. CDR1 SGHDN and CDR2 FVKESK come from the germline V gene. The CDR3 is 12 amino acids. In DNA form, the CDR3 reads TGTGCCAGCAGCCAAGACAGGGATGGCTACACCTTC. This sequence encodes CASSQDRDGYTF.

The chain carries TRBV18 and TRBJ1-1; maybe TRBD1 (5 bases). V was clipped by 7 bases and J by 0 bases, with 9 bases between them. This CDR3 has 13 amino acids. Per the germline V gene, CDR1 is KGHSH and CDR2 is LQKENI. CDR3 residues: CASLQVMNTEAFF. DNA for the CDR3: TGTGCCAGCTTACAGGTTATGAACACTGAAGCTTTCTTT.

V is TRBV2 and J is TRBJ1-4, with 8 bases fitting TRBD1. J was trimmed by 2 bases and V by 8 bases; bases with no gene match: 1. Germline CDR1 and CDR2: SNHLY and FYNNEI. The CDR3 extends over 13 amino acids. The CDR3 spells CASWTGTNEKLFF. The CDR3 region has the DNA TGTGCCAGCTGGACAGGGACTAATGAAAAACTGTTTTTT.

V gene TRBV7-9 combines with J gene TRBJ1-2, with D perhaps TRBD1 (5 bases). V was clipped by 5 bases and J by 4 bases, with 14 bases between them. Germline values: CDR1 SEHNR, CDR2 FQNEAQ (reference sequence). This CDR3 is built from 14 residues. This chain's CDR3 is CASSAGRASYGYTF. Here the CDR3 DNA reads TGTGCCAGCAGCGCAGGCAGGGCAAGCTATGGCTACACCTTC.

The J gene is TRBJ1-1, the V gene TRBV28; TRBD1 matches 7 bases. The CDR3 has 13 amino acids. Germline CDR1 MDHEN, CDR2 SYDVKM. Losses at the gene ends were 7 bases for V and 9 bases for J; bases not matched to a gene: 11. This CDR3 is CASTRQGTAKAFF. CDR3 DNA: TGTGCCAGCACCCGCCAGGGGACAGCTAAAGCTTTCTTT.

This clonotype has only one observation. This chain links TRBV7-2 with TRBJ2-5, with TRBD2 matching 13 bases. V dropped 5 bases and J dropped 9; count of bases not matched to a gene: 15. The germline V gene has CDR1 SGHTA and CDR2 FQGNSA. The CDR3 loop spans 17 amino acids. In DNA form, the CDR3 reads TGTGCCAGCAGCGGGACTAGCGGGACCCAGACCGCAGGGGCCCAGTACTTC. Residues: CASSGTSGTQTAGAQYF.